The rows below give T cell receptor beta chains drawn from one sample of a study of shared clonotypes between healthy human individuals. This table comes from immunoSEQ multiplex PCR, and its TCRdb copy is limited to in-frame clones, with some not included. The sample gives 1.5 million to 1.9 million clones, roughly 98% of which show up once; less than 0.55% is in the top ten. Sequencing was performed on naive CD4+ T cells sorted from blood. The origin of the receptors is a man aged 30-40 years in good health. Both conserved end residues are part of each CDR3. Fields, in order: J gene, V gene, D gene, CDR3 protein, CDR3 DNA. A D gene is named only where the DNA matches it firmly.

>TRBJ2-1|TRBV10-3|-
CAISESGTTPNEQFF
TGTGCCATCAGTGAATCAGGAACGACCCCCAATGAGCAGTTCTTC
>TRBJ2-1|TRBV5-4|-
CASTGTASYNEQFF
TGTGCCAGCACCGGGACGGCAAGCTACAATGAGCAGTTCTTC
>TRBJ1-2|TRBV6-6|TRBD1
CASSYKAGQGLYGYTF
TGTGCCAGCAGTTACAAGGCGGGACAGGGTCTCTATGGCTACACCTTC
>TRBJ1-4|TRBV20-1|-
CSASKEKLFF
TGCAGTGCTTCAAAAGAAAAACTGTTTTTT
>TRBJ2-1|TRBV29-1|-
CSVILRGGQFRLNEQFF
TGCAGCGTCATTTTGCGGGGTGGACAGTTCCGTCTCAATGAGCAGTTCTTC
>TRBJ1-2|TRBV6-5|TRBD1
CASSSTPGTGSGYTF
TGTGCCAGCAGTTCGACCCCCGGGACAGGGAGTGGCTACACCTTC
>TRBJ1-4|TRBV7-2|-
CASSSRAGTEKLFF
TGTGCCAGCAGCTCCCGGGCAGGGACTGAAAAACTGTTTTTT
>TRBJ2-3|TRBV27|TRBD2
CASSLSRLAGDPDTQYF
TGTGCCAGCAGTTTATCCCGACTAGCGGGAGACCCAGATACGCAGTATTTT
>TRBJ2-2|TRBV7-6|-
CASSLVASHRADTGELFF
TGTGCCAGCAGCTTAGTCGCTAGCCATAGGGCCGACACCGGGGAGCTGTTTTTT
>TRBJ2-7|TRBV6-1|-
CASSEWSLERQYF
TGTGCCAGCAGTGAATGGAGCCTCGAACGGCAGTACTTC